The text below deals with one TCR beta chain. The antigen remains unidentified. This specimen belongs to a study of cytomegalovirus exposure and HLA in healthy donors. General study points: The study carried out a later analysis of TCR beta sequences. It associated some 15,000 of them with specific HLA alleles at a false discovery rate of 0.05. TCR beta V- and J-gene trimming was later associated with a missense DCLRE1C variant. From TCR beta sequences, most subjects' HLA-A and HLA-B alleles were reportedly predicted accurately.

The V and J ends lost 5 bases and 5 bases, in that order; junction bases with no gene match: 5. CDR3 length: 15 amino acids. Germline V CDR1 and CDR2: MNHEY, SMNVEV (reference sequence). In the PCR, 60 Vbeta and 13 Jbeta primers were used. Data came from immunoSEQ multiplex PCR; TCRdb stores just in-frame clones and leaves some out. The sample carries about 150,000 clones, about 64% recorded once. The receptor comes from a woman in her sixties or seventies in good health and CMV-seropositive. The chain is built from TRBV27 and TRBJ2-5; 13 nucleotides align to TRBD2. Sequencing used PBMCs. CDR3 nucleotide sequence: TGTGCCAGCAGTACTAGCGGGAGGGCTTGGGAGACCCAGTACTTC. Residues: CASSTSGRAWETQYF.